One sample yielded the 31 T cell receptor beta chains listed below, sequenced in a study of blood T cell repertoires in COVID-19. Some clones are missing from TCRdb's copy, which holds only in-frame ones; the method was immunoSEQ multiplex PCR. The table records around 270,000 clones, roughly 88% of them present only once. Sequenced material: peripheral blood. These receptors originate from a human donor with COVID-19, enrolled during active disease. The donor label of this sample is uncertain.

V is TRBV19 and J is TRBJ1-6; D may be TRBD1 (5 bases). V gave up 7 bases and J gave up 7 bases, with 14 bases separating them. Germline values: CDR1 LNHDA, CDR2 SQIVND (reference sequence). The CDR3 contains 14 residues. The CDR3 reads CASTRGDGNSPLHF. The CDR3 DNA sequence: TGTGCCAGTACTAGGGGTGATGGGAATTCACCCCTCCACTTT.

In the case of this clone: Other DNA variants within this sample encode the same CDR3. The chain recombines TRBV18 with TRBJ2-7; 8 bases are shared with TRBD1. The CDR3 runs to 14 residues. CDR1 and CDR2 from the germline V gene are KGHSH and LQKENI. V trimming: 3 bases; J trimming: 2 bases; junction bases outside the gene matches: 3. The CDR3 loop reads CASSPPTGAYEQYF. CDR3 nucleotides: TGTGCCAGCTCACCGCCGACAGGGGCCTACGAGCAGTACTTC.

This clone was detected once. The genes are TRBV27 and TRBJ2-2; the D gene is possibly TRBD2 (6 bases). The germline V gene encodes CDR1 MNHEY and CDR2 SMNVEV (reference sequence). This CDR3 has 15 residues. Trimming stripped 8 bases from V and 2 bases from J, with 15 bases between. The CDR3 sequence: CASSSGTFNTGELFF. The CDR3 DNA is TGTGCCAGCTCCTCCGGGACTTTTAACACCGGGGAGCTGTTTTTT.

CDR3 sequence reads: CASSFAGYNSPLHF. As DNA, the CDR3 is TGTGCCAGCAGTTTTGCGGGATATAATTCACCCCTCCACTTT. This rearrangement joins TRBV27 to TRBJ1-6; D not certain. There are 14 residues in the CDR3. Germline V gene data show CDR1 as MNHEY and CDR2 as SMNVEV (reference sequence). Trimming pared 3 bases from V and 4 bases from J, leaving 7 bases between.

The J gene is TRBJ2-1, the V gene TRBV19; D perhaps matches TRBD1 (6 bases). The CDR3 covers 16 residues. Between the trimmed V and J ends, which lost 4 bases and 0 bases, there was a span of 13 bases. In germline, CDR1 is LNHDA, CDR2 SQIVND (reference sequence). The CDR3 reads CASSTGQLSSYNEQFF. Here the CDR3 DNA reads TGTGCCAGTAGTACTGGACAGTTGAGCTCCTACAATGAGCAGTTCTTC.

The chain employs TRBV30 and TRBJ1-4; 7 bases match TRBD1. The ends lost 5 bases at V and 4 bases at J; junction bases unmatched: 7. Germline V CDR1 and CDR2: GTSNPN, SVGIG (reference sequence). The CDR3 loop spans 14 amino acids. CDR3 sequence reads: CAWGLQGINEKLFF. The DNA of the CDR3 is TGTGCCTGGGGACTACAGGGGATTAATGAAAAACTGTTTTTT.

The chain carries TRBV6-5 and TRBJ1-1; D not certain. Trimming stripped 5 bases from V and 1 base from J, with 11 bases between. This CDR3 has 14 residues. CDR1 and CDR2 (germline): MNHEY, SVGAGI. The CDR3, as DNA: TGTGCCAGCAGTCGGAGGCGGGAGAACACTGAAGCTTTCTTT. Its translation is CASSRRRENTEAFF.

The rearrangement uses TRBV30 and TRBJ1-5, with D tentatively TRBD1 (6 bases). There are 16 residues in the CDR3. V lost 2 bases and J 6 bases, leaving 20 bases between the germline ends. CDR1 is GTSNPN, CDR2 SVGIG, per germline (reference sequence). The CDR3 nucleotides read TGTGCCTGGAGTCAAAGAACAGGGCCTGGTTTTCAGCCCCAGCATTTT. Translated, it gives CAWSQRTGPGFQPQHF.

The chain links TRBV30 to TRBJ2-7; 8 nucleotides align to TRBD1. In germline, CDR1 is GTSNPN, CDR2 SVGIG (reference sequence). Unmatched junction bases numbered 13, after V lost 2 bases and J lost 13 bases. This CDR3 region has 13 residues. The CDR3 DNA sequence: TGTGCCTGGAGTAGTATCTTTGGGGGACAGGCTTACTTC. Translating it yields CAWSSIFGGQAYF.

V gene TRBV20-1 combines with J gene TRBJ1-3, with a tentative D call TRBD1 (6 bases). The V gene lost 3 bases and the J gene lost 2 bases, with 17 bases spanning the gap. Germline V gene sequence: CDR1 DFQATT, CDR2 SNEGSKA (reference sequence). This CDR3 is built from 16 residues. The CDR3 region is CSASPGRGFTGNTIYF. CDR3 nucleotide sequence: TGCAGTGCTAGTCCCGGCAGGGGCTTTACTGGAAACACCATATATTTT.

The V gene is TRBV5-6, the J gene TRBJ1-4; possible D gene TRBD1, 5 bases. This CDR3 spans 13 amino acids. Germline assignment: CDR1 SGHDT and CDR2 YYEEEE. V was pared by 1 base and J by 8 bases, with 9 bases between. CDR3 region: CASSLSGGEKLFF. The CDR3 DNA sequence: TGTGCCAGCAGCTTGTCTGGGGGGGAAAAACTGTTTTTT.

This clone is a singleton in its sample. J is TRBJ1-4 and V is TRBV7-3; D not certain. CDR1 SGHTA and CDR2 FQGTGA come from the germline V gene. The length of the CDR3 is 15 residues. V lost 1 base and J 6 bases, leaving 12 bases between the germline ends. CDR3 DNA sequence: TGTGCCAGCAGCTTAAGGACTCCCCGGTATGAAAAACTGTTTTTT. It translates to CASSLRTPRYEKLFF.

The genes are TRBV6-5 and TRBJ2-2; D is undetermined. The V gene lost 6 bases and the J gene lost 5 bases, with 10 bases spanning the gap. Germline V gene lookup returns CDR1 MNHEY and CDR2 SVGAGI. CDR3 length equals 13 residues. CDR3 sequence reads: CASSEERTGELFF. The CDR3, as DNA: TGTGCCAGCAGCGAGGAGAGGACCGGGGAGCTGTTTTTT.

The genes are TRBV7-9 and TRBJ1-2; D is unclear. V gave up 0 bases and J gave up 9 bases, with 8 bases separating them. CDR3 length equals 12 residues. CDR1 and CDR2 (germline): SEHNR, FQNEAQ (reference sequence). CDR3 DNA sequence: TGTGCCAGCAGCTTAGCTGGCCAAAGCTACACCTTC. Its translation is CASSLAGQSYTF. The whole variable domain, filled in from reference TRBV7-9 and TRBJ1-2, reads DTGVSQNPRHKITKRGQNVTFRCDPISEHNRLYWYRQTLGQGPEFLTYFQNEAQLEKSRLLSDRFSAERPKGSFSTLEIQRTEQGDSAMYLCASSLAGQSYTFGSGTRLTVV.

The rearrangement uses TRBV6-2 or TRBV6-3 and TRBJ1-5, with a weak D call TRBD1 (5 bases). Germline V gives CDR1 MNHEY, CDR2 SVGEGT. Between the trimmed V and J ends, which lost 1 base and 0 bases, there was a span of 16 bases. The CDR3 has 18 residues. The CDR3 DNA follows: TGTGCCAGCAGTTACTACGGACAAAAACCCGATAGCAATCAGCCCCAGCATTTT. Protein sequence: CASSYYGQKPDSNQPQHF.

This chain links TRBV29-1 with TRBJ1-1; 8 bases match TRBD1. This CDR3 has 13 amino acids. Germline CDR1 and CDR2: SQVTM and ANQGSEA. J was trimmed by 6 bases and V by 4 bases; bases with no gene match: 7. The chain's CDR3 is CSVVPGGISEAFF. Here the CDR3 DNA reads TGCAGCGTTGTCCCAGGGGGCATTTCTGAAGCTTTCTTT.

The chain uses TRBV18 and TRBJ1-2, with D perhaps TRBD1 (6 bases). The CDR3 contains 17 residues. Germline V gives CDR1 KGHSH, CDR2 LQKENI. Trimming left V 3 bases short and J 7 bases short, with 24 bases between. In nucleotides, the CDR3 is TGTGCCAGCTCACCCTCGGCGCCCGGACAGCTAATGGGTGGCTACACCTTC. Amino acid sequence: CASSPSAPGQLMGGYTF.

V and J are TRBV19 and TRBJ2-1; a possible D gene is TRBD2 (5 bases). This CDR3 has 12 amino acids. The germline gives CDR1 LNHDA, CDR2 SQIVND (reference sequence). Trimming left V 8 bases short and J 9 bases short, with 14 bases between. Here the CDR3 DNA reads TGTGCCAGTCGGACTCCCTATAGTGAGCAGTTCTTC. Translating gives CASRTPYSEQFF.

This sequence joins TRBV6-5 and TRBJ1-2; D uncertain. This CDR3 region has 13 residues. V dropped 7 bases and J dropped 4 bases, with 13 bases sitting between them. Germline V gene lookup returns CDR1 MNHEY and CDR2 SVGAGI. Here the CDR3 reads CASTTSGSYGYTF. Written as DNA, the CDR3 is TGTGCCAGCACCACCTCCGGGTCCTATGGCTACACCTTC.

The chain is built from TRBV11-3 and TRBJ1-5, with 9 positions matching TRBD1. J was trimmed by 6 bases and V by 0 bases; bases with no gene match: 6. Looked up from germline, CDR1 is SGHNT and CDR2 is YENEEA. The CDR3 sequence is 16 residues long. The CDR3 loop reads CASSLDNRGLTQPQHF. The CDR3 nucleotides are TGTGCCAGCAGCTTAGATAACAGGGGGCTGACTCAGCCCCAGCATTTT.

This chain links TRBV27 with TRBJ1-3; the match to TRBD1 covers 7 bases. The germline CDR1 and CDR2 sequences are MNHEY and SMNVEV (reference sequence). V was clipped by 5 bases and J by 0 bases; unmatched bases: 7. This CDR3 contains 16 residues. The CDR3 reads CASSATGQSSGNTIYF. For the CDR3, the DNA is TGTGCCAGCAGTGCAACGGGACAGAGCTCTGGAAACACCATATATTTT.

The chain recombines TRBV18 with TRBJ2-7; the match to TRBD1 covers 8 bases. This CDR3 comprises 15 residues. Germline values: CDR1 KGHSH, CDR2 LQKENI. J gave up 4 bases and V 0 bases, and 5 bases lay outside the gene matches. The CDR3 nucleotides read TGTGCCAGCTCACCACCGGTACAGGGGGGATACGAGCAGTACTTC. It yields the protein CASSPPVQGGYEQYF.

This clone turned up a few times. This chain uses TRBV27 with TRBJ1-1; 11 positions agree with TRBD1. Germline assignment: CDR1 MNHEY and CDR2 SMNVEV (reference sequence). There are 14 residues in the CDR3. V lost 9 bases and J lost 4; bases outside the gene matches: 7. The CDR3 protein is CASGQGALGTEAFF. CDR3 in DNA: TGTGCCAGTGGACAGGGGGCGTTGGGCACTGAAGCTTTCTTT.

This clone was seen a single time. The V gene is TRBV6-1, the J gene TRBJ2-7; the D gene is possibly TRBD1 (6 bases). The V gene lost 3 bases and the J gene lost 0 bases, with 12 bases spanning the gap. Germline CDR1 is MNHNS and CDR2 is SASEGT. The CDR3 is made up of 15 amino acids. CDR3 residues: CASSDPGHLSYEQYF. The DNA for the CDR3 is TGTGCCAGCAGTGACCCGGGACACCTCTCCTACGAGCAGTACTTC.

The chain joins TRBV5-1 to TRBJ1-4, with D perhaps TRBD1 (5 bases). The CDR3 runs to 15 residues. Germline assignment: CDR1 SGHRS and CDR2 YFSETQ. The germline V and J ends were trimmed by 0 bases and 8 bases, with 14 bases remaining between them. CDR3 sequence reads: CASSLEGRVQEKLFF. CDR3 nucleotide sequence: TGCGCCAGCAGCTTGGAGGGGAGGGTACAAGAAAAACTGTTTTTT.

This sequence joins TRBV18 and TRBJ2-7; 10 bases match TRBD2. This CDR3 has 14 amino acids. The V gene's germline CDR1 is KGHSH and CDR2 LQKENI. The ends lost 8 bases at V and 4 bases at J; junction bases unmatched: 8. CDR3 protein: CASASGTSVYEQYF. CDR3 nucleotide sequence: TGTGCCAGCGCATCCGGGACTAGCGTATACGAGCAGTACTTC. Supplemented by reference TRBV18 and TRBJ2-7, the full variable domain reads NAGVMQNPRHLVRRRGQEARLRCSPMKGHSHVYWYRQLPEEGLKFMVYLQKENIIDESGMPKERFSAEFPKEGPSILRIQQVVRGDSAAYFCASASGTSVYEQYFGPGTRLTVT.

The chain has TRBV5-6 and TRBJ1-6, with 7 bases matching TRBD1. The CDR3 consists of 17 residues. Germline CDR1 is SGHDT and CDR2 is YYEEEE. V trimming: 4 bases; J trimming: 7 bases; junction bases outside the gene matches: 14. Here the CDR3 DNA reads TGTGCCAGCAGCCTCCGGGACAGCGCCTTGCGGAATTCACCCCTCCACTTT. Protein sequence: CASSLRDSALRNSPLHF.

V and J are TRBV6-5 and TRBJ1-6, with D possibly being TRBD1 (5 bases). The CDR3 runs to 15 residues. The V end lost 0 bases, the J end lost 4 bases, and 7 bases lay between the germline ends. Germline CDR1 and CDR2: MNHEY and SVGAGI. The CDR3 sequence: CASSYSTEYNSPLHF. In DNA form, the CDR3 reads TGTGCCAGCAGTTACTCGACAGAGTATAATTCACCCCTCCACTTT.

The chain has TRBV28 and TRBJ2-5; 9 bases map to TRBD1. The CDR3 loop spans 13 amino acids. The germline gives CDR1 MDHEN, CDR2 SYDVKM. After removal of 3 bases from V and 4 bases from J, the junction contained 0 bases not matched to a gene. CDR3 sequence reads: CASSLDRGETQYF. CDR3 nucleotides: TGTGCCAGCAGTTTGGACAGGGGAGAGACCCAGTACTTC.

The chain combines TRBV18 with TRBJ2-7, with D maybe TRBD2 (6 bases). V lost 1 base, J lost 2 bases, and 9 bases lay in between. Germline CDR1 KGHSH, CDR2 LQKENI. This CDR3 is built from 14 residues. Written as DNA, the CDR3 is TGTGCCAGCTCACCACAGGGACTGACCTACGAGCAGTACTTC. This gives the protein CASSPQGLTYEQYF.

The sample holds one count of this clone. The J gene is TRBJ1-5, the V gene TRBV18; D is ambiguous. V lost 3 bases to trimming and J lost 0 bases, with 9 bases between them. The CDR3 length is 15 residues. Germline V gives CDR1 KGHSH, CDR2 LQKENI. The CDR3 sequence is CASSPRGDSNQPQHF. The CDR3 nucleotides read TGTGCCAGCTCACCCCGGGGAGATAGCAATCAGCCCCAGCATTTT.